One and the same sample provided the 31 T cell receptor beta chains below, sequenced in a study of regulatory T cells in long-lasting Graves disease (dated by TCRdb to about 2021). The library was built by means of multiplex PCR. For sequencing, an Illumina HiSeq 4000 was employed. iRepertoire HTBI primers and Arm-PCR amplification of CDR3 regions were used to construct TCR beta libraries. TCRdb redid the processing of the public reads, applying fastp at Q25 and MiXCR, and retained in-frame beta chains. For every CDR3 protein sequence, its rows merge into one entry that carries the most common genes and DNA. The sample profile shows more than 300,000 distinct CDR3 sequences; approximately 25% of them were found once. Around 30% of the sample is in the top ten clones. In the paper's terms, the time point label means: persistent/refractory GD, antithyroid drugs over 5 years with positive TRAb. RNA was extracted from PBMCs in TRIzol for both TCR sequencing and RNA sequencing.

The sample here was peripheral blood mononuclear cells (PBMCs), taken when the disease was refractory, from a patient treated with antithyroid drugs. The source is a woman aged 40 to 50 with Graves disease. Donor details come from another sample of the same person, matched by shared clones.

At least ten counts were recorded for this clonotype. This chain connects TRBV11-2 to TRBJ2-7, with 11 nucleotides matching TRBD2. Germline trimming cut 5 bases from V and 4 bases from J; bases unmatched to any gene: 7. Germline V CDR1 and CDR2: SGHAT, FQNNGV. The CDR3 runs 15 residues. The CDR3 nucleotides are TGTGCCAGCAGCGCCGGGACTAGCGGATTTTACGAGCAGTACTTC. Residues: CASSAGTSGFYEQYF.

This chain joins TRBV20-1 and TRBJ1-4; 9 bases agree with TRBD1. CDR1 DFQATT and CDR2 SNEGSKA come from the germline V gene (reference sequence). Unmatched junction bases numbered 8, after V lost 7 bases and J lost 8 bases. The CDR3 runs to 13 residues. In DNA, the CDR3 is TGCAGTGGGCCGGGACAGGGAAACGAAAAACTGTTTTTT. This encodes CSGPGQGNEKLFF.

The sample holds a few counts of this clonotype. This sequence joins TRBV2 and TRBJ2-1; a possible D gene is TRBD2 (5 bases). V lost 0 bases and J 3 bases, leaving 9 bases between the germline ends. The CDR3 length is 15 residues. The germline CDR1 and CDR2 sequences are SNHLY and FYNNEI. CDR3 loop: CASSEASGVYNEQFF. In DNA form, the CDR3 reads TGTGCCAGCAGTGAAGCAAGCGGAGTCTACAATGAGCAGTTCTTC.

This clonotype was seen a handful of times. The J gene is TRBJ1-5, the V gene TRBV19; TRBD1 is a possible D gene (6 bases). There are 15 residues in the CDR3. CDR1 is LNHDA and CDR2 is SQIVND in the germline V gene (reference sequence). Trimming took 0 bases from V and 3 from J, leaving 9 bases between them. The CDR3 loop reads CASSIESGVNQPQHF. In nucleotides, the CDR3 is TGTGCCAGTAGTATAGAGTCAGGGGTCAATCAGCCCCAGCATTTT.

This rearrangement joins TRBV20-1 to TRBJ2-3; no clear D. Between the trimmed V and J ends, which lost 4 bases and 4 bases, there was a span of 9 bases. There are 12 residues in the CDR3. CDR1 and CDR2 (germline): DFQATT, SNEGSKA (reference sequence). The CDR3 DNA reads TGCAGTGCTATTGACCGGGCAGATACGCAGTATTTT. It yields the protein CSAIDRADTQYF.

The chain uses TRBV5-1 and TRBJ2-5; D possibly corresponds to TRBD2 (5 bases). Germline lookup yields CDR1 SGHRS and CDR2 YFSETQ. The V end lost 2 bases, the J end lost 2 bases, and 13 bases lay between the germline ends. The CDR3 is 15 residues long. The chain's CDR3 is CASSFQDSAQETQYF. The CDR3 DNA follows: TGCGCCAGCAGCTTTCAAGATAGCGCACAAGAGACCCAGTACTTC. Filled out from reference TRBV5-1 and TRBJ2-5, the complete variable domain reads KAGVTQTPRYLIKTRGQQVTLSCSPISGHRSVSWYQQTPGQGLQFLFEYFSETQRNKGNFPGRFSGRQFSNSRSEMNVSTLELGDSALYLCASSFQDSAQETQYFGPGTRLLVL.

This clonotype was seen a few times. This chain links TRBV9 with TRBJ2-2; 8 nucleotides match TRBD2. The V and J ends lost 2 bases and 0 bases, in that order; junction bases with no gene match: 3. The CDR3 covers 16 residues. Germline CDR1 is SGDLS and CDR2 is YYNGEE. DNA of the CDR3: TGTGCCAGCAGCGTTTCGGGAGGGCCGAACACCGGGGAGCTGTTTTTT. As protein: CASSVSGGPNTGELFF. Looking up the rest from reference TRBV9 and TRBJ2-2 gives the full variable domain: DSGVTQTPKHLITATGQRVTLRCSPRSGDLSVYWYQQSLDQGLQFLIQYYNGEERAKGNILERFSAQQFPDLHSELNLSSLELGDSALYFCASSVSGGPNTGELFFGEGSRLTVL.

The chain uses TRBV6-9 and TRBJ2-1, with 8 bases fitting TRBD1. In germline, CDR1 is MNHGY, CDR2 SVAAGI. Germline trimming cut 4 bases from V and 2 bases from J; bases unmatched to any gene: 1. The CDR3 is 14 amino acids. The CDR3 coding sequence is TGTGCCAGCAGTTGGGGACAGGCCTACAATGAGCAGTTCTTC. Protein product: CASSWGQAYNEQFF.

The chain uses TRBV4-1 and TRBJ2-5; 14 bases agree with TRBD2. The CDR3 has 17 residues. CDR1 is MGHRA, CDR2 YSYEKL, per germline. J was trimmed by 5 bases and V by 3 bases; bases with no gene match: 8. CDR3 residues: CASSQPGLAGGRETQYF. The CDR3 nucleotides are TGCGCCAGCAGCCAGCCCGGACTAGCGGGAGGACGGGAGACCCAGTACTTC.

This clonotype was counted at least ten times. The germline gene is not matched at one end of the junction; a read error may be the cause. The CDR3, as DNA: TGTGCCAGCAGTGGGACAGCCTCTCGAAACACCATATATTTT. It translates to CASSGTASRNTIYF. The chain has TRBV2 and TRBJ1-3, with D perhaps matching TRBD1 (6 bases). The CDR3 sequence is 14 residues long. Germline assignment: CDR1 SNHLY and CDR2 FYNNEI.

The chain has TRBV5-1 and TRBJ2-1, with TRBD2 matching over 8 bases. Germline values: CDR1 SGHRS, CDR2 YFSETQ. The CDR3 is 17 residues long. The V gene end was trimmed by 3 bases and the J gene end by 6 bases; junction bases not matched to a gene: 14. The CDR3 loop reads CASSSPAGTRIRNEQFF. The CDR3 nucleotides are TGCGCCAGCAGCTCGCCCGCCGGGACTAGGATCCGCAATGAGCAGTTCTTC.

The gene calls are TRBV6-2 or TRBV6-3 and TRBJ2-7; D unclear. The CDR3 spans 14 residues. Germline CDR1 reads MNHEY; CDR2 reads SVGEGT. Trimming pared 0 bases from V and 3 bases from J, leaving 9 bases between. DNA of the CDR3: TGTGCCAGCAGTTACTCTAGTGAAAGCTACGAGCAGTACTTC. As protein: CASSYSSESYEQYF.

This clonotype was observed at least ten times. DNA for the CDR3: TGTGCCAGCAGTTCGGGGACAGGGGGAAACTACGAGCAGTACTTC. This gives the protein CASSSGTGGNYEQYF. The chain combines TRBV28 with TRBJ2-7; 11 nucleotides line up with TRBD1. The J segment lost 3 bases and the V segment lost 4 bases, leaving 5 bases of the junction unmatched. This CDR3 has 15 residues. Germline CDR1 and CDR2: MDHEN and SYDVKM.

V and J are TRBV9 and TRBJ1-1, with D perhaps TRBD1 (6 bases). CDR3 length equals 17 residues. Trimming cost V 3 bases and J 1 base, with 19 bases left between them. From germline, CDR1 is SGDLS and CDR2 YYNGEE. The CDR3 bases are TGTGCCAGCAGCGGAGGGTCACAGACAGGATGGAACACTGAAGCTTTCTTT. Its translation is CASSGGSQTGWNTEAFF.

This clonotype was seen ten or more times. The rearrangement joins TRBV6-1 to TRBJ2-7; D gene ambiguous. V was clipped by 7 bases and J by 3 bases, with 16 bases between them. Per germline, CDR1 MNHNS and CDR2 SASEGT. CDR3 length: 14 residues. The CDR3 spells CASMISDGRYEQYF. Written as DNA, the CDR3 is TGTGCCAGCATGATATCGGACGGACGCTACGAGCAGTACTTC.

This clonotype has only a few counts. The V call is TRBV27, the J call TRBJ1-5, with D uncertain. The CDR3 extends over 14 amino acids. The V gene lost 4 bases and the J gene lost 6 bases, with 13 bases spanning the gap. Germline-derived CDR1 and CDR2 are MNHEY and SMNVEV (reference sequence). The CDR3 spells CASSSGLSGQPQHF. In nucleotides, the CDR3 is TGTGCCAGCAGTTCCGGACTCTCTGGTCAGCCCCAGCATTTT.

This clonotype was counted ten times or more. V and J are TRBV29-1 and TRBJ1-1, with D possibly being TRBD1 (5 bases). CDR1 and CDR2 from the germline V gene are SQVTM and ANQGSEA. This CDR3 is built from 11 residues. V shed 3 bases and J shed 9 bases, with 11 bases lying between them. The CDR3 loop reads CSVESGTKAFF. For the CDR3, the DNA is TGCAGCGTTGAGTCCGGGACGAAAGCTTTCTTT.

This clonotype has only a few counts. The chain's CDR3 is CASSPRQDRPEKLFF. The DNA of the CDR3 is TGTGCCAGTAGTCCCCGACAGGACCGCCCGGAAAAACTGTTTTTT. The rearrangement uses TRBV19 and TRBJ1-4; a possible D gene is TRBD1 (6 bases). Per germline, CDR1 LNHDA and CDR2 SQIVND (reference sequence). This CDR3 is built from 15 residues. V lost 5 bases and J 8 bases, leaving 18 bases between the germline ends.

This clonotype was seen many times. The chain uses TRBV29-1 and TRBJ1-5, with a tentative D call TRBD1 (6 bases). The CDR3 length is 12 residues. CDR1 and CDR2 from the germline V gene are SQVTM and ANQGSEA. With 7 bases removed from V and 3 bases from J, the gap between germline ends came to 10 bases. In DNA, the CDR3 is TGCAGCGCAGGACAGCCCAATCAGCCCCAGCATTTT. Protein: CSAGQPNQPQHF. Combining the CDR3 with reference TRBV29-1 and TRBJ1-5 gives the whole variable domain SAVISQKPSRDICQRGTSLTIQCQVDSQVTMMFWYRQQPGQSLTLIATANQGSEATYESGFVIDKFPISRPNLTFSTLTVSNMSPEDSSIYLCSAGQPNQPQHFGDGTRLSIL.

As to this clonotype: This may come from a read error, since a much larger clone is one base off. The V call is TRBV12-3 or TRBV12-4, the J call TRBJ2-5; 7 nucleotides match TRBD2. Losses at the gene ends were 6 bases for V and 6 bases for J; bases not matched to a gene: 10. The CDR3 contains 14 residues. The CDR3 nucleotides are TGTGCCAGCAGCATCGCACTGGGGGGGAAGACCCAGTACTTC. Protein product: CASSIALGGKTQYF.

This clonotype was seen a few times. V usage is TRBV11-3 and J usage is TRBJ2-1; the D gene is possibly TRBD2 (5 bases). The germline V and J ends were trimmed by 5 bases and 10 bases, with 18 bases remaining between them. The CDR3 consists of 14 residues. Germline lookup yields CDR1 SGHNT and CDR2 YENEEA. The CDR3 coding sequence is TGTGCCAGCAGCAACATAACGGGGAGAGGGGAGCAGTTCTTC. Translation: CASSNITGRGEQFF.

In this sample, this clonotype turned up a few times. This sequence joins TRBV20-1 and TRBJ1-1; perhaps TRBD1 as D (6 bases). V was cut by 1 base and J by 2 bases, with 20 bases left in between. CDR1 and CDR2 (germline): DFQATT, SNEGSKA (reference sequence). The CDR3 is made up of 17 amino acids. The CDR3 is CSARAYLGGGRNTEAFF. In nucleotides, the CDR3 is TGCAGTGCTAGAGCCTACCTGGGCGGGGGGCGAAACACTGAAGCTTTCTTT.

The chain has TRBV5-1 and TRBJ2-6; D gene unclear. Germline V lookup: CDR1 SGHRS, CDR2 YFSETQ. The CDR3 length is 17 residues. The V end lost 3 bases, the J end lost 0 bases, and 13 bases lay between the germline ends. CDR3 DNA: TGCGCCAGCAGCTCTGGGTCAGTCGCCTCTGGGGCCAACGTCCTGACTTTC. This encodes CASSSGSVASGANVLTF.

This clonotype was detected many times. This chain links TRBV12-3 or TRBV12-4 with TRBJ1-1; 8 nucleotides align to TRBD1. This CDR3 comprises 19 residues. Trimming took 6 bases from V and 1 from J; bases not matched to a gene: 19. The CDR3 coding sequence is TGTGCCAGCAGGATAAAACCAGCACTCAGGACAGGGAGGAACACTGAAGCTTTCTTT. This gives the protein CASRIKPALRTGRNTEAFF.

With regard to this clonotype: Just one base apart from a much larger clone, this may be a read error. This chain uses TRBV10-3 with TRBJ1-1; possible D gene TRBD1, 5 bases. The CDR3 spans 13 residues. Germline assignment: CDR1 ENHRY and CDR2 SYGVKD. Deletions cut 3 bases from V and 2 bases from J, with 7 bases between. As DNA, the CDR3 is TGTGCCATCAGTGATGGGGGTAACACTGAAGCTTTCTTT. It codes for CAISDGGNTEAFF.

The chain carries TRBV30 and TRBJ2-7; 9 bases fit TRBD1. After removal of 0 bases from V and 2 bases from J, the junction contained 8 bases not matched to a gene. Germline V CDR1 and CDR2: GTSNPN, SVGIG (reference sequence). The CDR3 loop spans 16 amino acids. The CDR3 DNA sequence: TGTGCCTGGAGTGTACGGGACAGGGCTTATCCCTACGAGCAGTACTTC. Residues: CAWSVRDRAYPYEQYF.

In this sample, this clonotype turned up a few times. The rearrangement links TRBV7-8 to TRBJ2-1, with 9 bases lining up with TRBD2. The CDR3 contains 15 residues. Germline CDR1 SGHVS, CDR2 FQNEAQ. V shed 2 bases and J 8 bases; nucleotides not matched to a gene: 7. In nucleotides, the CDR3 is TGTGCCAGCAGCTTAAGGGCGGGAGGGTTGGATGAGCAGTTCTTC. Translated: CASSLRAGGLDEQFF.

This clonotype has only a few counts. This chain connects TRBV6-1 to TRBJ2-3; D unclear. CDR3 length equals 12 residues. V was pared by 5 bases and J by 11 bases, with 14 bases between. The germline V gene has CDR1 MNHNS and CDR2 SASEGT. The CDR3 is CASSPSPGGQYF. The CDR3 DNA sequence: TGTGCCAGCAGTCCCTCTCCAGGTGGGCAGTATTTT.

V and J are TRBV20-1 and TRBJ1-1; D gene unclear. The CDR3 extends over 13 amino acids. Germline V gives CDR1 DFQATT, CDR2 SNEGSKA (reference sequence). V lost 6 bases, J lost 3 bases, and 14 bases lay in between. CDR3 in amino acids: CSARARFYTEAFF. The DNA for the CDR3 is TGCAGTGCCCGGGCGAGATTCTACACTGAAGCTTTCTTT.

This clonotype was seen many times. CDR3 sequence reads: CSVDGQGPTEAFF. The DNA for the CDR3 is TGCAGCGTTGACGGTCAGGGGCCCACTGAAGCTTTCTTT. The chain couples TRBV29-1 to TRBJ1-1; TRBD1 might be the D (6 bases). CDR3 length: 13 residues. Germline V gives CDR1 SQVTM, CDR2 ANQGSEA. V lost 3 bases and J lost 4, with 12 bases in between.

This clonotype turned up a few times. The CDR3 loop is CSAADGTGIGYTF. The CDR3 nucleotides read TGCAGTGCTGCAGATGGGACAGGGATCGGCTACACCTTC. V and J are TRBV20-1 and TRBJ1-2; 9 nucleotides align to TRBD1. CDR1 is DFQATT and CDR2 is SNEGSKA in the germline V gene (reference sequence). The J segment lost 8 bases and the V segment lost 5 bases, leaving 9 bases of the junction unmatched. The CDR3 has 13 residues.